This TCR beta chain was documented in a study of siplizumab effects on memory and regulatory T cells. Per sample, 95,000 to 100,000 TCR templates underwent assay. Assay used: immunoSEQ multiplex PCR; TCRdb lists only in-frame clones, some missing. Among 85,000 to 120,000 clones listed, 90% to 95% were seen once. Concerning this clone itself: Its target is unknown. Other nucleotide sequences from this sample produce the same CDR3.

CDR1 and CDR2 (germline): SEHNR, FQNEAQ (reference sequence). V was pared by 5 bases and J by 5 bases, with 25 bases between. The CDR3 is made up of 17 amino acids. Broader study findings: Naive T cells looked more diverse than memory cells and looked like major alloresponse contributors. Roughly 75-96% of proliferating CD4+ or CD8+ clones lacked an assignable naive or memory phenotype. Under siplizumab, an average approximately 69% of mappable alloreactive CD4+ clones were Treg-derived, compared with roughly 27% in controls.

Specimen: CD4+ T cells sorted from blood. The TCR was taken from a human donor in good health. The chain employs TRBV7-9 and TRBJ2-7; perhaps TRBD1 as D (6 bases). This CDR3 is CASSLSVGAGARNEQYF. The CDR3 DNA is TGTGCCAGCAGCCTATCCGTGGGGGCTGGGGCTAGGAACGAGCAGTACTTC. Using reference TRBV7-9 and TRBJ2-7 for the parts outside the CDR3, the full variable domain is DTGVSQNPRHKITKRGQNVTFRCDPISEHNRLYWYRQTLGQGPEFLTYFQNEAQLEKSRLLSDRFSAERPKGSFSTLEIQRTEQGDSAMYLCASSLSVGAGARNEQYFGPGTRLTVT.